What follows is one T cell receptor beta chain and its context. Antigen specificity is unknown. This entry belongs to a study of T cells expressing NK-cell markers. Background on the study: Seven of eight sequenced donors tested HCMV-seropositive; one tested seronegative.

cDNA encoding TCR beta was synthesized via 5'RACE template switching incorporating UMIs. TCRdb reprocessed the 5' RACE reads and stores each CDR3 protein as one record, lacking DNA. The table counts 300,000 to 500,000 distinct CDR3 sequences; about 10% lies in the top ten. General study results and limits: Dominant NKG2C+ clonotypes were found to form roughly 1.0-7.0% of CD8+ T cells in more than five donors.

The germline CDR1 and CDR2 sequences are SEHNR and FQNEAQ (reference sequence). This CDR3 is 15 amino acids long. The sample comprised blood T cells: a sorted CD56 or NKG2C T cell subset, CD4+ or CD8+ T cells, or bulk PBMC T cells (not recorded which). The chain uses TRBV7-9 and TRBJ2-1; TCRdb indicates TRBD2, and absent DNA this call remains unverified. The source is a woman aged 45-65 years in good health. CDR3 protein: CASSNSGRENNEQFF. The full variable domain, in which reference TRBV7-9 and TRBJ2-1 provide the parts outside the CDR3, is DTGVSQNPRHKITKRGQNVTFRCDPISEHNRLYWYRQTLGQGPEFLTYFQNEAQLEKSRLLSDRFSAERPKGSFSTLEIQRTEQGDSAMYLCASSNSGRENNEQFFGPGTRLTVL.